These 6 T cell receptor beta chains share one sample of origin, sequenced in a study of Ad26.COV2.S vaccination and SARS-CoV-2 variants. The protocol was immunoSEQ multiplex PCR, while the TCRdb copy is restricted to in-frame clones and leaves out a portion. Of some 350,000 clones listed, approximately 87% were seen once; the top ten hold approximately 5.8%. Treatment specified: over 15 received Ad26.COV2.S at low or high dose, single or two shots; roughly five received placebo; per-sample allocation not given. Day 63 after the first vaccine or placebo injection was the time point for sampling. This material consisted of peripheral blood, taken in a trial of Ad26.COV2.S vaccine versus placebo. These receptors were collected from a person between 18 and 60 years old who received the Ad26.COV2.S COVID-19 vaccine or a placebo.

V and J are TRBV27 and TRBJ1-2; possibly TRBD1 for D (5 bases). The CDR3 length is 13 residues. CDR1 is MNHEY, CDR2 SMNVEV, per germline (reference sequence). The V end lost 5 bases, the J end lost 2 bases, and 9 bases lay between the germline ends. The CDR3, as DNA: TGTGCCAGCAGTCCGGGACGGAACTATGGCTACACCTTC. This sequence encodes CASSPGRNYGYTF.

This chain's CDR3 is CASSEWGHQFF. The CDR3 region has the DNA TGCGCCAGCAGTGAGTGGGGACACCAGTTCTTC. This chain links TRBV10-2 with TRBJ2-1, with D perhaps matching TRBD1 (6 bases). The germline CDR1 and CDR2 sequences are WSHSY and SAAADI. Trimming removed 1 base from V and 13 bases from J, with 8 bases in between. CDR3 length: 11 amino acids.

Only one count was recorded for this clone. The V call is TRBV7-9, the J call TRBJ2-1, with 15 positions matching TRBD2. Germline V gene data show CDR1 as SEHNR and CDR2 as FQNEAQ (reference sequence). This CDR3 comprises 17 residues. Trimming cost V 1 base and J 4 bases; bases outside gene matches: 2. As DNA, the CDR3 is TGTGCCAGCAGCTTAGGGACTAGCGGGAGGGGTTACAATGAGCAGTTCTTC. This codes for CASSLGTSGRGYNEQFF.

CDR3 residues: CASSSGHSSPGELFF. CDR3 coding DNA: TGTGCCAGCAGCTCGGGACACTCCTCACCCGGGGAGCTGTTTTTT. The chain links TRBV7-2 to TRBJ2-2; tentative D call: TRBD1 (6 bases). There are 15 residues in the CDR3. Germline V gives CDR1 SGHTA, CDR2 FQGNSA. Trimming removed 4 bases at V and 6 bases at J, with 15 bases between.

CDR3 loop: CASSSGLAGGPHNEQFF. DNA for the CDR3: TGTGCCAGCAGCTCAGGACTAGCGGGAGGGCCTCACAATGAGCAGTTCTTC. This chain uses TRBV7-9 with TRBJ2-1; 15 bases align to TRBD2. J was trimmed by 5 bases and V by 4 bases; bases with no gene match: 6. The CDR3 runs 17 residues. In germline, CDR1 is SEHNR, CDR2 FQNEAQ (reference sequence).

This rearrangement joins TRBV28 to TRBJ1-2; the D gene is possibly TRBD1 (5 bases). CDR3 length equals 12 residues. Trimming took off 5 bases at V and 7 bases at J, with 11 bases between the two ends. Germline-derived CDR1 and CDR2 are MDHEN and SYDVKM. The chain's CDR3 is CASSLPQGGYTF. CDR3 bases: TGTGCCAGCAGTCTCCCCCAGGGTGGCTACACCTTC.